The present T cell receptor (delta chain) was sequenced within a study of gamma-delta chains in newborns, infants, children. The CDR3 loop spans 22 amino acids. With V trimmed by 1 base and J by 0 bases, 13 bases remained unmatched. CDR1 and CDR2 (germline): GEAIGNYY, EKD. TCRdb used CATT to re-call clones from the reads. The sample has a few thousand delta-chain clones, more than 2.5% seen once; the top ten hold roughly 13%. Sequenced sample: blood. The gene calls are TRDV2 and TRDJ3, with 11 bases lining up with TRDD3. This receptor was obtained from a child who was a newborn, infant or young child, either healthy, febrile or measles-vaccinated (not recorded which). CDR3 sequence reads: CACDTIVNGGYEGSWDTRQMFF. In DNA, the CDR3 is TGTGCCTGTGACACGATTGTCAATGGGGGATACGAAGGCTCCTGGGACACCCGACAGATGTTTTTC.